The 5 T cell receptor beta chains below were found in one sample sequenced in a study of T cells in tumors after PD-1 blockade. The method was immunoSEQ multiplex PCR; TCRdb's version includes in-frame clones alone and lacks a portion of them. This sample has roughly 15,000 clones, with roughly 80% found just once. The specimen was PBMCs, collected after anti-PD-1 treatment. These receptors all stem from a human donor with basal cell carcinoma.

The rearrangement links TRBV28 to TRBJ2-7; D ambiguous. The CDR3 covers 12 residues. The germline V gene has CDR1 MDHEN and CDR2 SYDVKM. With 10 bases removed from V and 3 bases from J, the gap between germline ends came to 13 bases. The CDR3 DNA sequence: TGTGCCATCCTTGGGCCTGGCTACGAGCAGTACTTC. This encodes CAILGPGYEQYF.

V gene TRBV6-5 combines with J gene TRBJ1-5; TRBD1 agrees at 7 bases. V trimming: 8 bases; J trimming: 3 bases; junction bases outside the gene matches: 7. The CDR3 contains 14 residues. Germline CDR1 is MNHEY and CDR2 is SVGAGI. The CDR3 loop reads CASGDSMINQPQHF. CDR3 bases: TGTGCCAGCGGGGACAGTATGATCAATCAGCCCCAGCATTTT.

This clone appeared a few times. The CDR3, as DNA: TGTGCCAGCAATAAGCTTACCCTAAACTACGAGCAGTACTTC. Translated: CASNKLTLNYEQYF. The genes are TRBV21-1 and TRBJ2-7; TRBD2 is taken as the D call from the table, unchecked against the DNA. TRBV21-1 is assigned pseudogene status. The CDR3 runs to 14 residues.

The CDR3 coding sequence is TGTGCCAGCAGCACGAGCGGGAGTGAAGAGACCCAGTACTTC. Residues: CASSTSGSEETQYF. This chain connects TRBV7-3 to TRBJ2-5; 8 nucleotides agree with TRBD2. Germline assignment: CDR1 SGHTA and CDR2 FQGTGA. The length of the CDR3 is 14 residues. The ends lost 5 bases at V and 3 bases at J; junction bases unmatched: 5.

V gene TRBV28 combines with J gene TRBJ1-2; no reliable D call. The CDR3 has 12 amino acids. With 6 bases removed from V and 0 bases from J, the gap between germline ends came to 5 bases. Germline CDR1 MDHEN, CDR2 SYDVKM. In DNA, the CDR3 is TGTGCCAGCAGCGGTGCTAACTATGGCTACACCTTC. Its protein is CASSGANYGYTF.